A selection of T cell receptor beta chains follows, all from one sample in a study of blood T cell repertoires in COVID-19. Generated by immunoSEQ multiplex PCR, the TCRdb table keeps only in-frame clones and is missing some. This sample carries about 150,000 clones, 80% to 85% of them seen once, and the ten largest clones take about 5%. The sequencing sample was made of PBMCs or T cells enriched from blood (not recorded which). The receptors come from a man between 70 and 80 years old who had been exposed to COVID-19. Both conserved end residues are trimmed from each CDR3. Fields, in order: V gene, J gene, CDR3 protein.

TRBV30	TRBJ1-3	AWSPTTGGRGRNTIY
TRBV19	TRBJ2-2	ASRAPRFYTGELF
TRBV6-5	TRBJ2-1	ASRLTSGSYNEQF
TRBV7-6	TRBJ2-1	ASSLYGGQSSYNEQF
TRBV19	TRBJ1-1	ASSGQVGTEAF
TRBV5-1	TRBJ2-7	ASSLADTSYEQY
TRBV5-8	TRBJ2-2	ASSLAEGLANTGELF
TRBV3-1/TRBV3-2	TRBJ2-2	ASSQVGTGAEGELF
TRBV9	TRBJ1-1	ASSKGGTTTAPF
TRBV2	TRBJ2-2	ASSRDRANTGELF
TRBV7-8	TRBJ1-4	ASSPRQGGVATNEKLF
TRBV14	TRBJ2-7	ASSQDTRSGYEQY
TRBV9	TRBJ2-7	ASSAWDNPTYEQY
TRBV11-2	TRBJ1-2	ASSGGQGDWDGYT
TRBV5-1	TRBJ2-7	ASSLTSGSGYEQY
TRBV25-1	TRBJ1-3	ASSDYFSGNTIY
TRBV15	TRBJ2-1	ATSRDLAAYNEQF
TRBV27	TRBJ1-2	ATMGGEGRNGYT
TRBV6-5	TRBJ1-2	ASRTGQGYGYT
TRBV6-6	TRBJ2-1	ASKSSGTYNEQF
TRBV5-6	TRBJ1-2	ASSLRSSYGYT
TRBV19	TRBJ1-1	ASSSQLNTEAF
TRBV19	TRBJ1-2	ASSTTGTAIYGYT
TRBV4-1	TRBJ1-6	ASSQVTLGRGDSPLH
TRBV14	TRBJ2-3	ASSPWTGVTDTQY
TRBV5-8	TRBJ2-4	ASSLGGVGKNIQY
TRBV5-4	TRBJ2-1	ASSLRGSGPYNEQF
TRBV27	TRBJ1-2	ASSNRAWGYT
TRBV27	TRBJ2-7	ASSAGLAGGSSYEQY
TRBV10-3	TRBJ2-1	AISGPRGISYNEQF
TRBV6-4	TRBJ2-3	ASSVAGATDTQY
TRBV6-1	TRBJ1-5	ASSEGQGGYNQPQH
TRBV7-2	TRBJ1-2	ASSLGVSNYGYT
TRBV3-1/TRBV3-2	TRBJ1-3	ASSQTVGGNTIY
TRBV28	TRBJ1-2	ASSPRGGPWGYT
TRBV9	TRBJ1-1	ASSVEGARDTEAF
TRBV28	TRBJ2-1	ASSFSLPKGNEQF
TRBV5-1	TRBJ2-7	ASSLPSAGGFSYEQY
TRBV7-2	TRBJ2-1	ASSFLAGTGYNEQF
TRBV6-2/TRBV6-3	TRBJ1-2	ASSYSPSYGYT
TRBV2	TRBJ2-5	ASTIDSKETQY
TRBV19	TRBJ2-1	ASGTNSWVEQF
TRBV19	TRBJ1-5	ASGTGLSFGNQPQH
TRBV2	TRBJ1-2	ASRGTGAYGYT
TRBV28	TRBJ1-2	ASSLGGGTFGGYT
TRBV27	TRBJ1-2	ASSERANYGYT
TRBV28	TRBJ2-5	ASNGQPQETQY